Listed here are 14 T cell receptor beta chains from one sample, sequenced in a study of shared clonotypes between healthy human individuals. Method: immunoSEQ multiplex PCR; TCRdb's copy keeps in-frame clones and lacks some. This table has some 2,400,000 clones, approximately 95% appearing once. Material: naive CD4+ T cells sorted from blood. Subset given: CD45RA+ positively selected. The receptor source for this set is a man younger than 30 in good health.

This clone has just one count. Other nucleotide sequences in the sample specify the same CDR3. This rearrangement joins TRBV4-3 to TRBJ2-7; D not resolved. Trimming cost V 1 base and J 1 base, with 8 bases left between them. Looked up from germline, CDR1 is LGHNA and CDR2 is YSLEER. The CDR3 totals 14 residues. In DNA form, the CDR3 reads TGCGCCAGCAGCCAAGGTGGGTCGTCCTACGAGCAGTACTTC. It encodes CASSQGGSSYEQYF.

The genes are TRBV5-6 and TRBJ1-4; D is uncertain. The CDR3 spans 15 residues. Germline CDR1 and CDR2: SGHDT and YYEEEE. Trimming stripped 3 bases from V and 1 base from J, with 10 bases between. The CDR3 DNA reads TGTGCCAGCAGCTCCTTGGTAAAAACTAATGAAAAACTGTTTTTT. Protein sequence: CASSSLVKTNEKLFF.

The chain joins TRBV18 to TRBJ1-6, with D uncertain. Trimming cost V 2 bases and J 8 bases, with 7 bases left between them. Germline CDR1 and CDR2: KGHSH and LQKENI. This CDR3 is built from 13 residues. This chain's CDR3 is CASSPREDSPLHF. CDR3 DNA sequence: TGTGCCAGCTCACCAAGAGAGGATTCACCCCTCCACTTT.

The chain couples TRBV7-2 to TRBJ2-4; a possible D gene is TRBD1 (6 bases). CDR1 is SGHTA, CDR2 FQGNSA, per germline. This CDR3 contains 13 residues. Trimming took off 5 bases at V and 4 bases at J, with 9 bases between the two ends. This chain's CDR3 is CASSRTDKNIQYF. As DNA, the CDR3 is TGTGCCAGCAGCCGGACAGATAAAAACATTCAGTACTTC. The variable domain in full, with the rest retrieved from reference TRBV7-2 and TRBJ2-4, is GAGVSQSPSNKVTEKGKDVELRCDPISGHTALYWYRQSLGQGLEFLIYFQGNSAPDKSGLPSDRFSAERTGGSVSTLTIQRTQQEDSAVYLCASSRTDKNIQYFGAGTRLSVL.

The rearrangement uses TRBV5-1 and TRBJ2-3; no reliable D call. CDR3 size: 14 residues. V was shortened by 7 bases and J by 2 bases, with 14 bases between the two germline ends. CDR1 and CDR2 (germline): SGHRS, YFSETQ. In DNA form, the CDR3 reads TGCGCCAGCCACCCCCAGGCCCCCACAGATACGCAGTATTTT. Amino acid sequence: CASHPQAPTDTQYF.

The rearrangement joins TRBV2 to TRBJ1-1; 11 nucleotides match TRBD1. Germline V gene sequence: CDR1 SNHLY, CDR2 FYNNEI. The CDR3 loop spans 13 amino acids. Germline trimming cut 7 bases from V and 7 bases from J; bases unmatched to any gene: 5. For the CDR3, the DNA is TGTGCCAGCAAGGGACAGGGGGTCGGTGAAGCTTTCTTT. Its translation: CASKGQGVGEAFF.

The J gene is TRBJ2-3, the V gene TRBV2; D may be TRBD2 (6 bases). Germline values: CDR1 SNHLY, CDR2 FYNNEI. This CDR3 has 13 residues. Trimming shortened V by 7 bases and J by 2 bases, and 10 bases separated the two germline ends. The CDR3 reads CASTRGNTDTQYF. The CDR3 region has the DNA TGTGCCAGCACCCGGGGGAACACAGATACGCAGTATTTT.

The V call is TRBV7-2, the J call TRBJ2-7, with 9 bases matching TRBD1. The V segment lost 5 bases and the J segment 0 bases; nucleotides outside the gene matches: 5. CDR3 size: 15 residues. Germline-derived CDR1 and CDR2 are SGHTA and FQGNSA. Written as DNA, the CDR3 is TGTGCCAGCAGCCCGGAACAGGGGGCCTCCTACGAGCAGTACTTC. Encoded protein: CASSPEQGASYEQYF. Full variable domain (remainder filled in from reference TRBV7-2 and TRBJ2-7): GAGVSQSPSNKVTEKGKDVELRCDPISGHTALYWYRQSLGQGLEFLIYFQGNSAPDKSGLPSDRFSAERTGGSVSTLTIQRTQQEDSAVYLCASSPEQGASYEQYFGPGTRLTVT.

V is TRBV2 and J is TRBJ1-4; D unresolved. Germline CDR1 and CDR2: SNHLY and FYNNEI. V was trimmed by 1 base and J by 7 bases, leaving 10 bases between them. CDR3 size: 14 residues. DNA for the CDR3: TGTGCCAGCAGTGAAGATAGGTTCCCTGAAAAACTGTTTTTT. It specifies CASSEDRFPEKLFF.

The V call is TRBV30, the J call TRBJ2-1; D is possibly TRBD1 (6 bases). CDR3 length: 12 amino acids. CDR1 is GTSNPN, CDR2 SVGIG, per germline (reference sequence). Trimming left V 4 bases short and J 7 bases short, with 11 bases between. In DNA, the CDR3 is TGTGCCTGGAATTCTAGGGGGAATGAGCAGTTCTTC. Its translation: CAWNSRGNEQFF.

The gene calls are TRBV2 and TRBJ2-2; TRBD1 might be the D (5 bases). The germline gives CDR1 SNHLY, CDR2 FYNNEI. The CDR3 contains 15 residues. The V end was cut by 2 bases, the J end by 5 bases, with 12 bases between. The CDR3 sequence is CASSENTGITGELFF. The CDR3 nucleotides are TGTGCCAGCAGTGAAAATACAGGAATTACCGGGGAGCTGTTTTTT.

The CDR3 spells CASSRQQGDSGNTIYF. The DNA for the CDR3 is TGTGCCAGCAGCCGACAACAGGGCGACTCTGGAAACACCATATATTTT. The J gene is TRBJ1-3, the V gene TRBV7-2, with TRBD1 as a possible D gene (6 bases). V shed 5 bases and J shed 0 bases, with 14 bases lying between them. This CDR3 comprises 16 residues. Germline CDR1 reads SGHTA; CDR2 reads FQGNSA.

On this clone itself: Other DNA sequences in the same sample also yield this CDR3. The chain is built from TRBV18 and TRBJ1-5; a weak D match, TRBD1 (5 bases). Germline V gene data show CDR1 as KGHSH and CDR2 as LQKENI. V lost 3 bases, J lost 0 bases, and 9 bases lay in between. The CDR3 covers 15 residues. CDR3 residues: CASSPQGHSNQPQHF. The DNA for the CDR3 is TGTGCCAGCTCACCCCAGGGTCATAGCAATCAGCCCCAGCATTTT.

The V and J genes are TRBV2 and TRBJ2-2; D unclear. The germline gives CDR1 SNHLY, CDR2 FYNNEI. The ends were cut back, 5 bases at V and 6 bases at J, with 10 bases in the middle. The CDR3 consists of 13 residues. CDR3 bases: TGTGCCAGCAGTCGCCTTAGGGCCGGGGAGCTGTTTTTT. Protein sequence: CASSRLRAGELFF. Using reference TRBV2 and TRBJ2-2 for the parts outside the CDR3, the full variable domain is EPEVTQTPSHQVTQMGQEVILRCVPISNHLYFYWYRQILGQKVEFLVSFYNNEISEKSEIFDDQFSVERPDGSNFTLKIRSTKLEDSAMYFCASSRLRAGELFFGEGSRLTVL.